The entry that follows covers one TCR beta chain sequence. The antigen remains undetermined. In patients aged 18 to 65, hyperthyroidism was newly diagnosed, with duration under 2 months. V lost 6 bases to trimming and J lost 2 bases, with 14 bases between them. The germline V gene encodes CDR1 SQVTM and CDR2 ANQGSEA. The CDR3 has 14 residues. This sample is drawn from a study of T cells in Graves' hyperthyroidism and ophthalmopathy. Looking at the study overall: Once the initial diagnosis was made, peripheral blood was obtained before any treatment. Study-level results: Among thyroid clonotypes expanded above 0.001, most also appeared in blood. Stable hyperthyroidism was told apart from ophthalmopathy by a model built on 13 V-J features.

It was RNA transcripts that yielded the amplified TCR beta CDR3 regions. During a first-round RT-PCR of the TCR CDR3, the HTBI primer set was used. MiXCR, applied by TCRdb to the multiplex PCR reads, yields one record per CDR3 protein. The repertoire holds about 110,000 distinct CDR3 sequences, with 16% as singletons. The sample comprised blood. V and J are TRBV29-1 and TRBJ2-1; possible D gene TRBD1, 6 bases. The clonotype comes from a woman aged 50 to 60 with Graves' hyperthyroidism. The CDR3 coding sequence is TGCAGCGTACCGCCTACAGGGACCTACAATGAGCAGTTCTTC. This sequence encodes CSVPPTGTYNEQFF.